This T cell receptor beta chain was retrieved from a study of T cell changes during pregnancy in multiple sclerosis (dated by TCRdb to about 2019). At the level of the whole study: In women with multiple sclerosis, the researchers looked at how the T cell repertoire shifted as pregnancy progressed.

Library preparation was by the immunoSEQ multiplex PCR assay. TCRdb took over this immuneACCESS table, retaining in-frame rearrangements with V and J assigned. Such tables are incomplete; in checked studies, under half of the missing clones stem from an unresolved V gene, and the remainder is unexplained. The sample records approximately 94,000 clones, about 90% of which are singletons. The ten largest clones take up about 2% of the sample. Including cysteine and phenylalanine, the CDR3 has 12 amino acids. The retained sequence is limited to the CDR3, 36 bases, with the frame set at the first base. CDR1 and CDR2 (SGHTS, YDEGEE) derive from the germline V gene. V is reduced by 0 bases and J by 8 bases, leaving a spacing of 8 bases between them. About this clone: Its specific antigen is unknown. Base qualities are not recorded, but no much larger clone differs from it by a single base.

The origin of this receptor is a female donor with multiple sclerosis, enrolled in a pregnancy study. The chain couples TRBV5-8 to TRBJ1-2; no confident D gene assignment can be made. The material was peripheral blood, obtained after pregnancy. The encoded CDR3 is CASSLEYRGYTF. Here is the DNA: TGTGCCAGCAGCTTGGAATACAGAGGCTACACCTTC.